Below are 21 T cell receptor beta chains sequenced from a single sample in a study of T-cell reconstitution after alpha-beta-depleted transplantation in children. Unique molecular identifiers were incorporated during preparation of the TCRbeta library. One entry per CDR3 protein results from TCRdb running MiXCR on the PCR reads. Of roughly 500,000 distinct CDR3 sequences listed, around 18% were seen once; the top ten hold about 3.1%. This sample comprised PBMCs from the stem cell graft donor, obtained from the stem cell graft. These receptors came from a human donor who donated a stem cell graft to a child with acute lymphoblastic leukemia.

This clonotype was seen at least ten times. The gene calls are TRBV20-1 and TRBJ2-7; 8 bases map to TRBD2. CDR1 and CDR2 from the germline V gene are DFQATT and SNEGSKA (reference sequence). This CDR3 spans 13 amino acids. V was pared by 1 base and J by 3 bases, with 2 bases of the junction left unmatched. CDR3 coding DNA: TGCAGTGCTAGAGGGCGGGAGGACTACGAGCAGTACTTC. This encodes CSARGREDYEQYF.

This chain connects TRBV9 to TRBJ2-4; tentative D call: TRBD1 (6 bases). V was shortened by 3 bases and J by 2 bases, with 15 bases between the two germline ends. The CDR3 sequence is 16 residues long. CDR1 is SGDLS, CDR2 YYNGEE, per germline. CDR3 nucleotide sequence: TGTGCCAGCAGCGGATACCGGGACAACCCCAAAAACATTCAGTACTTC. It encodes CASSGYRDNPKNIQYF.

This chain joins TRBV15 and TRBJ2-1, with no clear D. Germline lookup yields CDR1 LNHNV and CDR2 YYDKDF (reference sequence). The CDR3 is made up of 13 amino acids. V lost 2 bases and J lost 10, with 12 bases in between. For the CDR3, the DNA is TGTGCCACCAGCAGATCTGGCGGCGGCGAGCAGTTCTTC. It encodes CATSRSGGGEQFF.

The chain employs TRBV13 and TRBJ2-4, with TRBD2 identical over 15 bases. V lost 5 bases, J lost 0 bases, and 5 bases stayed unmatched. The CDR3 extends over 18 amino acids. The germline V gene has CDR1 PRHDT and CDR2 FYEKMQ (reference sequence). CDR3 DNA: TGTGCCAGCAGCGGACTAGCGGGAGGGCCTGAAGCCAAAAACATTCAGTACTTC. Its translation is CASSGLAGGPEAKNIQYF. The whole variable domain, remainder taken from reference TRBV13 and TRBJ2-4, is AAGVIQSPRHLIKEKRETATLKCYPIPRHDTVYWYQQGPGQDPQFLISFYEKMQSDKGSIPDRFSAQQFSDYHSELNMSSLELGDSALYFCASSGLAGGPEAKNIQYFGAGTRLSVL.

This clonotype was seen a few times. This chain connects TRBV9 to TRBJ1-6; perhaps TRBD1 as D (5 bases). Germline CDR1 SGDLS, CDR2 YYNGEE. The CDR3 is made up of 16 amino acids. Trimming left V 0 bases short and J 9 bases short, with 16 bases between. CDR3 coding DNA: TGTGCCAGCAGCGTAGCTCCGACCCAGGGTGGTTCACCCCTCCACTTT. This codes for CASSVAPTQGGSPLHF.

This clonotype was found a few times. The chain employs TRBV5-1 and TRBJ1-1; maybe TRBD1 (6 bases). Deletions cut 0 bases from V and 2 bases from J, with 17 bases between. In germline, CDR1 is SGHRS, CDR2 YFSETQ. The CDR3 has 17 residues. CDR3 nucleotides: TGCGCCAGCAGCTTGGATCCTTCACAGGGACAAAACACTGAAGCTTTCTTT. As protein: CASSLDPSQGQNTEAFF.

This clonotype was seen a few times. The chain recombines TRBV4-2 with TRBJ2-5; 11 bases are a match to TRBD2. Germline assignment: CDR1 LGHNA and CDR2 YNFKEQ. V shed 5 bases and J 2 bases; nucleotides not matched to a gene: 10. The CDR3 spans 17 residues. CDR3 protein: CASSLSGTSGPQETQYF. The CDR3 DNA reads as TGTGCCAGCAGCTTATCCGGGACTAGCGGTCCTCAAGAGACCCAGTACTTC.

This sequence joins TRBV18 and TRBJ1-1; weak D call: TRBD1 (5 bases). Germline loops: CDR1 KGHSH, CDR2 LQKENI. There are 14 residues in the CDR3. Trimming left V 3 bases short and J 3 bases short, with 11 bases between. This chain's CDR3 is CASSPVGGDTEAFF. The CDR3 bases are TGTGCCAGCTCACCCGTGGGGGGAGACACTGAAGCTTTCTTT.

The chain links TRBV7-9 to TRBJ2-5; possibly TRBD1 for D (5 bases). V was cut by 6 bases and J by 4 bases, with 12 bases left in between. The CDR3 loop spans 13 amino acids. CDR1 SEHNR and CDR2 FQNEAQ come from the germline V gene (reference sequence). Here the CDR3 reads CASRSGFGETQYF. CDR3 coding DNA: TGTGCCAGCAGGTCAGGGTTCGGAGAGACCCAGTACTTC. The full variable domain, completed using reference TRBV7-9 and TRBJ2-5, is DTGVSQNPRHKITKRGQNVTFRCDPISEHNRLYWYRQTLGQGPEFLTYFQNEAQLEKSRLLSDRFSAERPKGSFSTLEIQRTEQGDSAMYLCASRSGFGETQYFGPGTRLLVL.

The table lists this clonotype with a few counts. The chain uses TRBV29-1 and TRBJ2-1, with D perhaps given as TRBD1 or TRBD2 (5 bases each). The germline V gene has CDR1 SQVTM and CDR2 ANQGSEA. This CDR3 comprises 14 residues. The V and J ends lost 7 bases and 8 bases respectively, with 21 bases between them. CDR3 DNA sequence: TGCAGCGGGGGGTGGCGGACTTACAGCGATGAGCAGTTCTTC. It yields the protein CSGGWRTYSDEQFF.

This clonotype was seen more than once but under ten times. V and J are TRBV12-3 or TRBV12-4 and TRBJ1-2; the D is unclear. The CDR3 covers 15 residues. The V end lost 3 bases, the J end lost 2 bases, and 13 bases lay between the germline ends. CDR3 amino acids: CASSFGRAMNYGYTF. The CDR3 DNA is TGTGCCAGCAGTTTTGGCAGAGCGATGAACTATGGCTACACCTTC.

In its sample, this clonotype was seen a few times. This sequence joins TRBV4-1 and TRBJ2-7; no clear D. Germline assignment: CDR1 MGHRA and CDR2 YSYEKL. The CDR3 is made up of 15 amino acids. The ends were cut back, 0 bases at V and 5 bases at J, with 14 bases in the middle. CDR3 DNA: TGCGCCAGCAGCCAAGATGCCCGGGTTCGGAACGAGCAGTACTTC. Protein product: CASSQDARVRNEQYF.

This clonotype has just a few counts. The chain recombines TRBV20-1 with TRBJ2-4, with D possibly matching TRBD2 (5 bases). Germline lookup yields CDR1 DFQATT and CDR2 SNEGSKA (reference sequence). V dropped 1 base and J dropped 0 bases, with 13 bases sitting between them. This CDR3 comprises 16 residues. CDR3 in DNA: TGCAGTGCTAGAGCTCAGCGGACCTTAGCCAAAAACATTCAGTACTTC. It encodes CSARAQRTLAKNIQYF.

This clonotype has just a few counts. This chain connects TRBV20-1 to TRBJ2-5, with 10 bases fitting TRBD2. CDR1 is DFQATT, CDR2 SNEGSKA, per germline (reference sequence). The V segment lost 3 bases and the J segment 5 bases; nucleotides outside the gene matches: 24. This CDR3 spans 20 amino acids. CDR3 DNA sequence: TGCAGTGCTAGTGGTCGTCTAGCGGGAGAAGGGACGTTCGGATGGGAGACCCAGTACTTC. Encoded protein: CSASGRLAGEGTFGWETQYF.

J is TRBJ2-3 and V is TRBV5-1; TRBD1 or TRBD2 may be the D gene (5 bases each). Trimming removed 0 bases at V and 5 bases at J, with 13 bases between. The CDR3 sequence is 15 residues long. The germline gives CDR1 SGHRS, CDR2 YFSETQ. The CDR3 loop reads CASSLGPGPRDTQYF. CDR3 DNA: TGCGCCAGCAGCTTGGGACCGGGACCCAGAGATACGCAGTATTTT.

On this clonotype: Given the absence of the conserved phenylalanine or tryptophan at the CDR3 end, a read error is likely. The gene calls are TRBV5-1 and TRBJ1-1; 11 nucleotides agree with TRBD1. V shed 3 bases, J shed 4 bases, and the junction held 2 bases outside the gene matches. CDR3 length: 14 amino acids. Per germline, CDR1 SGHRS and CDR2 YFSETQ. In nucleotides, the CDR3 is TGCGCCAGCAGCTGGGGGACAGGGGGCACTGAAGCTTTCCTT. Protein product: CASSWGTGGTEAFL.

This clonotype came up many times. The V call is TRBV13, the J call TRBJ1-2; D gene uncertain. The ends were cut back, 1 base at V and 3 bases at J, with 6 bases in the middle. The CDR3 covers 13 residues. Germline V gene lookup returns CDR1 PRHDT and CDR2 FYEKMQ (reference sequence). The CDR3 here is CASSLAADYGYTF. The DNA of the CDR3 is TGTGCCAGCAGCTTAGCTGCGGACTATGGCTACACCTTC.

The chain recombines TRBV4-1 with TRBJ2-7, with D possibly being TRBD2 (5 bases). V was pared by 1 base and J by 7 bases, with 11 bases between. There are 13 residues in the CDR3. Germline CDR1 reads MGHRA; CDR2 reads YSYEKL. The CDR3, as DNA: TGCGCCAGCAGCCAAGGAGGGATCGGGGAGCAGTACTTC. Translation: CASSQGGIGEQYF.

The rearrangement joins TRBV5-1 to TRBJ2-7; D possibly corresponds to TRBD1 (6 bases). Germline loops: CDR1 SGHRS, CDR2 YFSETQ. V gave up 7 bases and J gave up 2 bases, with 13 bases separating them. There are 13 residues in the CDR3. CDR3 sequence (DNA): TGCGCCAGCCGCCTGGACAGAGCCTACGAGCAGTACTTC. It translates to CASRLDRAYEQYF.

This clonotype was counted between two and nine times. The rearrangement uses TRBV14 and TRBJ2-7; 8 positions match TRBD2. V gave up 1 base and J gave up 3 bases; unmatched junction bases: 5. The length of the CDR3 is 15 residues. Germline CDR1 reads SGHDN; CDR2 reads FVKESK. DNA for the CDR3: TGTGCCAGCAGCCAAGGGGCTAGCGGGTTCTACGAGCAGTACTTC. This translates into CASSQGASGFYEQYF.

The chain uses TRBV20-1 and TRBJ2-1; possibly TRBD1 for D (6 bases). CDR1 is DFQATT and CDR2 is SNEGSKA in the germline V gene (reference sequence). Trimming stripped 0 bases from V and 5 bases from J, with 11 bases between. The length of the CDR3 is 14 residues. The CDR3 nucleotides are TGCAGTGCTAGAGACATGGACAGAAACAATGAGCAGTTCTTC. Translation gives CSARDMDRNNEQFF.